These 17 T cell receptor beta chains originate from one sample sequenced in a study of blood T cell repertoires in COVID-19 (dated by TCRdb to about 2020). Library preparation was by the immunoSEQ multiplex PCR assay. What TCRdb holds here is the immuneACCESS table cut down to in-frame rearrangements. Part of the clones is not present; checked against another copy, under half of the missing clones reflect an unresolved V gene, and the others are unexplained. This sample gives tens of thousands of clones in total; about 80% of them show up just once. The top ten clones comprise roughly 4% of the sample. The sample consisted of peripheral blood. These receptor sequences come from a man in his fifties or sixties with acute or convalescent COVID-19.

The chain links TRBV7-8 to TRBJ1-4; D possibly corresponds to TRBD1 (5 bases). The CDR3 extends over 15 amino acids. The germline V gene encodes CDR1 SGHVS and CDR2 FQNEAQ. Trimming removed 0 bases at V and 7 bases at J, with 12 bases between. Here the CDR3 DNA reads TGTGCCAGCAGCTTAGCCCAAGGGGTACGTGAAAAACTGTTTTTT. As protein: CASSLAQGVREKLFF.

Remarks on this clone: The same CDR3 is also encoded by other DNA sequences in this sample. The chain uses TRBV7-2 and TRBJ1-3; D not resolved. This CDR3 has 14 residues. Per the germline V gene, CDR1 is SGHTA and CDR2 is FQGNSA. Trimming cost V 3 bases and J 4 bases, with 10 bases left between them. The CDR3 region is CASSFTGSGNTIYF. Here the CDR3 DNA reads TGTGCCAGCAGCTTTACGGGGTCCGGAAACACCATATATTTT.

This clone was observed once. The rearrangement links TRBV30 to TRBJ1-5; a possible D gene is TRBD1 (5 bases). This CDR3 spans 12 amino acids. Trimming cost V 0 bases and J 7 bases, with 7 bases left between them. Looked up from germline, CDR1 is GTSNPN and CDR2 is SVGIG (reference sequence). As DNA, the CDR3 is TGTGCCTGGAGTGTAGGGGCCCAGCCCCAGCATTTT. Amino acid sequence: CAWSVGAQPQHF.

The chain is built from TRBV29-1 and TRBJ2-1, with a tentative D call TRBD1 (6 bases). V was trimmed by 4 bases and J by 9 bases, leaving 16 bases between them. The germline V gene encodes CDR1 SQVTM and CDR2 ANQGSEA. CDR3 length equals 13 residues. DNA of the CDR3: TGCAGCGTTGCCTCCCTGGGGGCGGGTGAGCAGTTCTTC. This gives the protein CSVASLGAGEQFF.

This clone was detected once. The chain carries TRBV7-9 and TRBJ2-1; 9 nucleotides align to TRBD1. Unmatched junction bases numbered 7, after V lost 6 bases and J lost 4 bases. Germline assignment: CDR1 SEHNR and CDR2 FQNEAQ (reference sequence). The CDR3 covers 15 residues. The chain's CDR3 is CASRQGQGNYNEQFF. Written as DNA, the CDR3 is TGTGCCAGCAGACAGGGACAGGGAAATTACAATGAGCAGTTCTTC.

This rearrangement joins TRBV5-5 to TRBJ1-6; 8 bases are a match to TRBD1. CDR1 is SGHKS and CDR2 is YYEKEE in the germline V gene (reference sequence). The CDR3 totals 14 residues. V lost 1 base and J lost 11; bases outside the gene matches: 5. The CDR3 bases are TGTGCCAGCAGCTTGTACAGGGGGTCGACACCCCTCCACTTT. Amino acids: CASSLYRGSTPLHF.

The sample holds a few counts of this clone. The chain recombines TRBV29-1 with TRBJ2-7; 7 nucleotides line up with TRBD1. The ends lost 6 bases at V and 3 bases at J; junction bases unmatched: 11. The CDR3 runs to 14 residues. In germline, CDR1 is SQVTM, CDR2 ANQGSEA. The CDR3: CSVQPTGPGYEQYF. CDR3 coding DNA: TGCAGCGTCCAGCCGACAGGGCCGGGCTACGAGCAGTACTTC.

This chain joins TRBV29-1 and TRBJ2-5, with TRBD2 as a possible D gene (5 bases). CDR1 and CDR2 (germline): SQVTM, ANQGSEA. Trimming took off 4 bases at V and 1 base at J, with 10 bases between the two ends. The CDR3 spans 13 residues. The CDR3 region has the DNA TGCAGCGTTGTTAGGACTTCCCAAGAGACCCAGTACTTC. It yields the protein CSVVRTSQETQYF.

The sample holds one count of this clone. The junction and the germline gene differ at one end; a read error may be behind it. The chain combines TRBV27 with TRBJ1-1; D remains unclear. The CDR3 length is 14 residues. Germline CDR1 reads MNHEY; CDR2 reads SMNVEV (reference sequence). The CDR3 sequence is CASSLKYGRTDAFF. For the CDR3, the DNA is TGTGCCAGCAGTTTGAAGTACGGTCGGACTGACGCTTTCTTT.

Written as DNA, the CDR3 is TGTGCCAGCAGCTCGCACGGGGAAAAACTGTTTTTT. Residues: CASSSHGEKLFF. V usage is TRBV7-9 and J usage is TRBJ1-4, with D hard to call. The CDR3 spans 12 residues. V was pared by 4 bases and J by 8 bases, with 8 bases between. Germline V gene lookup returns CDR1 SEHNR and CDR2 FQNEAQ (reference sequence). The full variable domain, its missing parts supplied by reference TRBV7-9 and TRBJ1-4, is DTGVSQNPRHKITKRGQNVTFRCDPISEHNRLYWYRQTLGQGPEFLTYFQNEAQLEKSRLLSDRFSAERPKGSFSTLEIQRTEQGDSAMYLCASSSHGEKLFFGSGTQLSVL.

V is TRBV7-3 and J is TRBJ2-1; 7 nucleotides agree with TRBD2. CDR1 and CDR2 (germline): SGHTA, FQGTGA. V trimming: 4 bases; J trimming: 9 bases; junction bases outside the gene matches: 9. This CDR3 region has 14 residues. Here the CDR3 DNA reads TGTGCCAGCAGCTCTCTCGGGACTACCAGTGAGCAGTTCTTC. Its protein is CASSSLGTTSEQFF.

The chain is built from TRBV5-5 and TRBJ2-7; 7 bases line up with TRBD1. This CDR3 comprises 14 residues. V was clipped by 4 bases and J by 2 bases; unmatched bases: 6. The germline gives CDR1 SGHKS, CDR2 YYEKEE (reference sequence). The CDR3 sequence is CASSPGQLTYEQYF. The DNA of the CDR3 is TGTGCCAGCAGCCCGGGACAGCTAACCTACGAGCAGTACTTC.

The V call is TRBV20-1, the J call TRBJ2-5; no firm D call. With 7 bases removed from V and 5 bases from J, the gap between germline ends came to 11 bases. CDR1 DFQATT and CDR2 SNEGSKA come from the germline V gene (reference sequence). The CDR3 totals 11 residues. This CDR3 reads CSVEYGETQYF. The DNA for the CDR3 is TGCAGTGTTGAATACGGGGAGACCCAGTACTTC.

The V gene is TRBV5-1, the J gene TRBJ1-2, with 8 bases aligning to TRBD1. V was pared by 0 bases and J by 6 bases, with 7 bases of the junction left unmatched. CDR1 SGHRS and CDR2 YFSETQ come from the germline V gene. CDR3 length: 15 amino acids. The CDR3 DNA is TGCGCCAGCAGCTTGGAACGTGCAGGGGGCCATGGCTACACCTTC. Its protein is CASSLERAGGHGYTF.

The V and J genes are TRBV12-5 and TRBJ2-6, with TRBD1 matching 7 bases. The V and J ends lost 9 bases and 1 base, in that order; junction bases with no gene match: 6. Per the germline V gene, CDR1 is LGHNT and CDR2 is FRNRAP. This CDR3 has 15 residues. The CDR3 loop reads CASSLQGSGANVLTF. The DNA for the CDR3 is TGTGCTAGCTCGCTACAGGGGTCTGGGGCCAACGTCCTGACTTTC.

This sequence joins TRBV19 and TRBJ2-7; D may be TRBD2 (6 bases). CDR1 is LNHDA and CDR2 is SQIVND in the germline V gene (reference sequence). Trimming took off 5 bases at V and 8 bases at J, with 16 bases between the two ends. The CDR3 consists of 13 residues. The CDR3 protein is CASSGTQVSKQYF. In DNA form, the CDR3 reads TGTGCCAGTAGTGGGACTCAGGTTTCCAAGCAGTACTTC.

V usage is TRBV2 and J usage is TRBJ1-6; D possibly corresponds to TRBD1 (6 bases). CDR1 and CDR2 (germline): SNHLY, FYNNEI. The CDR3 consists of 15 residues. The ends were cut back, 0 bases at V and 12 bases at J, with 15 bases in the middle. The CDR3 DNA reads TGTGCCAGCAGTGAAGCAAAGGGGGTGGGGGTACCCCTCCACTTT. Encoded protein: CASSEAKGVGVPLHF. Drawing the rest from reference TRBV2 and TRBJ1-6, the complete variable domain is EPEVTQTPSHQVTQMGQEVILRCVPISNHLYFYWYRQILGQKVEFLVSFYNNEISEKSEIFDDQFSVERPDGSNFTLKIRSTKLEDSAMYFCASSEAKGVGVPLHFGNGTRLTVT.